The T cell receptor (beta chain) described here comes from a study of blood T cell repertoires in COVID-19. Followed over time, Seattle patients had been enrolled while infection was active. Assay: immunoSEQ multiplex PCR; the TCRdb copy retains only in-frame clones and omits some. This sample has over 150,000 clones, with approximately 85% found just once. The origin of this receptor is a woman aged 60-75 years with COVID-19, enrolled during active disease. Sequencing was carried out using peripheral blood.

This CDR3 is CASSLRAPDGMNTEAFF. The DNA for the CDR3 is TGTGCCAGCTCACTCCGGGCCCCAGACGGGATGAACACTGAAGCTTTCTTT. The chain uses TRBV18 and TRBJ1-1, with D hard to call. Germline V lookup: CDR1 KGHSH, CDR2 LQKENI. V was shortened by 4 bases and J by 0 bases, with 18 bases between the two germline ends. This CDR3 comprises 17 residues.